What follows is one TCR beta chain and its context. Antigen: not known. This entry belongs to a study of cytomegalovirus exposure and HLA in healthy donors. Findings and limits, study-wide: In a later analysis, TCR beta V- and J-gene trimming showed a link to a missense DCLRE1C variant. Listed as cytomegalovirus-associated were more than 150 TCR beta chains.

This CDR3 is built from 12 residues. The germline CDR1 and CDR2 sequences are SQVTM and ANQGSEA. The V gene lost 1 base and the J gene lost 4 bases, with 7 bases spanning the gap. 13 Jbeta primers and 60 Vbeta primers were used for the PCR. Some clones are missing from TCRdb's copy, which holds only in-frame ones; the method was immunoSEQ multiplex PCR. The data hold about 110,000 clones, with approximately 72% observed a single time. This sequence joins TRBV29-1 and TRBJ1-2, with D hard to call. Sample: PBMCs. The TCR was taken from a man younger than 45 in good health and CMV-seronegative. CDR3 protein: CSVEGPLYGYTF. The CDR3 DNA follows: TGCAGCGTTGAAGGTCCACTCTATGGCTACACCTTC. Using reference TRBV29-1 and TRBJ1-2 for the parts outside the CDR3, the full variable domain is SAVISQKPSRDICQRGTSLTIQCQVDSQVTMMFWYRQQPGQSLTLIATANQGSEATYESGFVIDKFPISRPNLTFSTLTVSNMSPEDSSIYLCSVEGPLYGYTFGSGTRLTVV.